The present entry profiles one T cell receptor (beta chain) with its context. No cognate antigen has been identified for it. Per-base qualities were not stored, and no clone one base away is much larger. The library came from the immunoSEQ multiplex PCR assay. TCRdb obtained this table from immuneACCESS and retained in-frame rearrangements with V and J assigned. These tables miss some clones; where compared with another copy, unresolved V genes account for less than half of the shortfall, and the remainder is unexplained. This sample lists more than 95,000 clones; approximately 87% were detected once. The ten largest account for 2.5% to 3.5% of the sample. The record originates from a study of control samples from healthy donors and cancer patients (dated by TCRdb to about 2020). What was sequenced was blood. This sequence was found in a man aged 55 to 70 in good health.

This receptor carries the CDR3 CASSRDSNTEAFF. The DNA is as follows: TGTGCCAGCTCGCGGGATTCGAACACTGAAGCTTTCTTT. The chain couples TRBV18 to TRBJ1-1, with no reliable assignment of the D segment. Counted from cysteine to phenylalanine, this CDR3 has 13 amino acids. The CDR3 DNA has 39 bases and is translated from base 1. The germline V gene yields KGHSH for CDR1 and LQKENI for CDR2. V sheds 6 bases and J sheds 1 base, leaving 9 bases between their ends.